The clone carrying this T cell receptor beta chain was found once. Its antigen is not identified. This record belongs to a study of cytomegalovirus exposure and HLA in healthy donors. With 60 Vbeta and 13 Jbeta primers, the PCR was carried out. The method was immunoSEQ multiplex PCR; TCRdb's version includes in-frame clones alone and lacks a portion of them. Of about 60,000 clones in the sample, 70% to 90% were seen once. Whole-study findings and limits: The study carried out a later analysis of TCR beta sequences. It associated 16,951 of them with specific HLA alleles at a false discovery rate of 0.05.

The CDR3 contains 14 residues. The trim removed 4 bases at V and 0 bases at J, leaving 3 bases unmatched. Germline V gives CDR1 GTSNPN, CDR2 SVGIG (reference sequence). The origin of this receptor is a male donor in good health and CMV-seronegative. The sequenced sample consisted of PBMCs. The chain carries TRBV30 and TRBJ2-1, with 7 bases lining up with TRBD1. The CDR3 here is CAWTQGSSYNEQFF. The CDR3 coding sequence is TGTGCCTGGACACAGGGGTCCTCCTACAATGAGCAGTTCTTC.